Given below is one T cell receptor (beta chain) in context. Its cognate antigen is unknown. The germline gives CDR1 SGHDT, CDR2 YYEEEE. The CDR3 contains 15 residues. Trimming cost V 4 bases and J 1 base, with 11 bases left between them. The record originates from a study of identical twins. A template switching step contributed a universal primer site, while unique molecular identifiers were present in the cDNA. Each CDR3 protein gets one entry after TCRdb re-called the 5' RACE reads with MiXCR. Among 250,000 or so distinct CDR3 sequences listed, approximately 8.3% were seen once. General study points: Excess low generation probability was seen in twin-shared out-of-frame alpha sequences. Abundant beta clonotypes from cord blood bore fewer insertions; memory repertoires lacked this pattern.

The same data also contributed to another study, on yellow fever vaccine responses in identical twins. Per that paper: Reports say the vaccine T cell response in twins looked partly convergent and partly personalized.

This receptor was obtained from a woman under 30 in good health. The chain carries TRBV5-6 and TRBJ2-2; D not resolved. Material: CD8+ T cells sorted from blood. CDR3 in amino acids: CASSPRPKNTGELFF. The CDR3 nucleotides are TGTGCCAGCAGCCCCCGCCCGAAGAACACCGGGGAGCTGTTTTTT.